The 24 T cell receptor beta chains reported below all come from one sample, sequenced in a study of cytomegalovirus exposure and HLA in healthy donors. Both 60 Vbeta primers and 13 Jbeta primers went into the PCR. The data were produced by immunoSEQ multiplex PCR, yet TCRdb's version contains in-frame clones alone and is incomplete. Of about 130,000 clones in the sample, roughly 70% were seen once. Sequencing was performed on PBMCs. The receptors were gathered from a man aged 35 to 55 in good health and CMV-seropositive.

The chain carries TRBV28 and TRBJ2-4; a weak D match, TRBD2 (6 bases). The germline V gene encodes CDR1 MDHEN and CDR2 SYDVKM. This CDR3 has 13 residues. The V end lost 10 bases, the J end lost 2 bases, and 12 bases lay between the germline ends. CDR3 amino acids: CATSGTPKNIQYF. For the CDR3, the DNA is TGTGCCACCTCCGGGACTCCCAAAAACATTCAGTACTTC.

This chain links TRBV5-1 with TRBJ2-1; D gene uncertain. Trimming left V 1 base short and J 7 bases short, with 6 bases between. CDR3 length: 12 amino acids. The germline CDR1 and CDR2 sequences are SGHRS and YFSETQ. CDR3 DNA sequence: TGCGCCAGCAGCTTGAATCGGAATGAGCAGTTCTTC. Translation: CASSLNRNEQFF.

The chain carries TRBV9 and TRBJ2-1; TRBD2 aligns across 10 bases. The CDR3 length is 15 residues. The junction had 8 bases not matched to a gene; V was cut back by 4 bases and J by 7 bases. Germline CDR1 reads SGDLS; CDR2 reads YYNGEE. The CDR3 coding sequence is TGTGCCAGCAGCTCACAAGCGGGAGGGCCAAATGAGCAGTTCTTC. Translated, it gives CASSSQAGGPNEQFF.

The V gene is TRBV5-1, the J gene TRBJ2-1; a possible D gene is TRBD1 (6 bases). The CDR3 contains 14 residues. Germline V gene sequence: CDR1 SGHRS, CDR2 YFSETQ. V was cut by 2 bases and J by 2 bases, with 8 bases left in between. In DNA, the CDR3 is TGCGCCAGCAGCTTCCGGGACACCTACAATGAGCAGTTCTTC. This codes for CASSFRDTYNEQFF.

This chain joins TRBV2 and TRBJ2-6, with D perhaps matching TRBD2 (6 bases). CDR3 size: 15 residues. Between the trimmed V and J ends, which lost 3 bases and 3 bases, there was a span of 9 bases. The germline V gene has CDR1 SNHLY and CDR2 FYNNEI. The CDR3 loop is CASSDRGIGANVLTF. Written as DNA, the CDR3 is TGTGCCAGCAGTGACCGGGGGATTGGGGCCAACGTCCTGACTTTC.

The chain joins TRBV28 to TRBJ2-7; D is unresolved. The CDR3 runs 13 residues. Trimming removed 7 bases at V and 2 bases at J, with 12 bases between. Germline CDR1 and CDR2: MDHEN and SYDVKM. This chain's CDR3 is CASTVDSAYEQYF. Written as DNA, the CDR3 is TGTGCCAGCACCGTCGACTCCGCCTACGAGCAGTACTTC.

This clone showed up just a few times. The chain employs TRBV15 and TRBJ2-7, with D unclear. Trimming shortened V by 3 bases and J by 1 base, and 7 bases separated the two germline ends. The CDR3 consists of 13 residues. Germline CDR1 reads LNHNV; CDR2 reads YYDKDF (reference sequence). CDR3 sequence: CATSRGRSYEQYF. CDR3 nucleotide sequence: TGTGCCACCAGCAGGGGCAGATCCTACGAGCAGTACTTC.

V and J are TRBV18 and TRBJ2-5; 8 bases agree with TRBD2. Germline V gene data show CDR1 as KGHSH and CDR2 as LQKENI. After removal of 0 bases from V and 2 bases from J, the junction contained 5 bases not matched to a gene. The CDR3 is made up of 16 amino acids. This CDR3 is CASSPPGTGGQETQYF. The CDR3 DNA sequence: TGTGCCAGCTCACCACCTGGAACGGGAGGGCAAGAGACCCAGTACTTC. The whole variable domain, remainder taken from reference TRBV18 and TRBJ2-5, is NAGVMQNPRHLVRRRGQEARLRCSPMKGHSHVYWYRQLPEEGLKFMVYLQKENIIDESGMPKERFSAEFPKEGPSILRIQQVVRGDSAAYFCASSPPGTGGQETQYFGPGTRLLVL.

The chain links TRBV5-4 to TRBJ2-1, with 11 bases aligning to TRBD2. CDR1 and CDR2 from the germline V gene are SGHNT and YYREEE (reference sequence). This CDR3 is built from 16 residues. The V gene end was trimmed by 4 bases and the J gene end by 6 bases; junction bases not matched to a gene: 9. CDR3 in DNA: TGTGCCAGCAGCCCAAAACTAGCGGGAGTATCCAATGAGCAGTTCTTC. It yields the protein CASSPKLAGVSNEQFF.

This rearrangement joins TRBV29-1 to TRBJ2-1, with D perhaps matching TRBD1 (6 bases). V was clipped by 5 bases and J by 10 bases, with 15 bases between them. The germline gives CDR1 SQVTM, CDR2 ANQGSEA. This CDR3 contains 12 residues. This chain's CDR3 is CSVLNTGHEQFF. CDR3 coding DNA: TGCAGCGTTCTAAATACAGGGCACGAGCAGTTCTTC.

V usage is TRBV4-1 and J usage is TRBJ2-3; TRBD2 aligns across 9 bases. After removal of 0 bases from V and 0 bases from J, the junction contained 10 bases not matched to a gene. This CDR3 contains 19 residues. Germline lookup yields CDR1 MGHRA and CDR2 YSYEKL. In DNA form, the CDR3 reads TGCGCCAGCAGCCAAGAGGTAGCGGGGGCTTCCGCTAGCACAGATACGCAGTATTTT. Protein sequence: CASSQEVAGASASTDTQYF.

The chain couples TRBV29-1 to TRBJ1-1; 7 nucleotides line up with TRBD1. The germline CDR1 and CDR2 sequences are SQVTM and ANQGSEA. Trimming took 6 bases from V and 5 from J; bases not matched to a gene: 6. The CDR3 runs to 12 residues. CDR3: CSVRGPLTEAFF. In nucleotides, the CDR3 is TGCAGCGTAAGGGGGCCCCTAACTGAAGCTTTCTTT.

The chain is built from TRBV5-4 and TRBJ2-4, with 7 bases aligning to TRBD1. Germline V gene data show CDR1 as SGHNT and CDR2 as YYREEE (reference sequence). V dropped 0 bases and J dropped 5; count of bases not matched to a gene: 5. The CDR3 has 15 amino acids. The CDR3 sequence: CASSLATGSQNIQYF. In nucleotides, the CDR3 is TGTGCCAGCAGCTTGGCGACAGGGAGTCAAAACATTCAGTACTTC.

The chain is built from TRBV29-1 and TRBJ2-2; a weak D match, TRBD2 (6 bases). Germline V gives CDR1 SQVTM, CDR2 ANQGSEA. CDR3 length: 14 residues. The V gene lost 5 bases and the J gene lost 4 bases, with 14 bases spanning the gap. The DNA for the CDR3 is TGCAGCGTTCGTTGGACTACTCTCACCGGGGAGCTGTTTTTT. Residues: CSVRWTTLTGELFF.

V gene TRBV7-2 combines with J gene TRBJ1-2; 7 bases agree with TRBD1. J lost 8 bases, V lost 2 bases, and 5 bases had no gene match. The germline V gene encodes CDR1 SGHTA and CDR2 FQGNSA. CDR3 length: 13 amino acids. CDR3 amino acids: CASSLRGGVGYTF. The CDR3 region has the DNA TGTGCCAGCAGCTTACGAGGGGGCGTGGGCTACACCTTC.

CDR3 amino acids: CASSLVAGTSAGNEQFF. The CDR3, as DNA: TGCGCCAGCAGCTTGGTGGCAGGGACCTCCGCGGGGAATGAGCAGTTCTTC. The chain carries TRBV5-1 and TRBJ2-1, with a tentative D call TRBD2 (6 bases). The CDR3 has 17 residues. V was clipped by 0 bases and J by 7 bases, with 20 bases between them. Germline CDR1 reads SGHRS; CDR2 reads YFSETQ.

V and J are TRBV5-1 and TRBJ2-7, with TRBD2 identical over 9 bases. The CDR3 loop spans 13 amino acids. V was clipped by 4 bases and J by 6 bases; unmatched bases: 5. Germline CDR1 reads SGHRS; CDR2 reads YFSETQ. DNA of the CDR3: TGCGCCAGCAGCCCGGGACTAGCACGCGAGCAGTACTTC. This translates into CASSPGLAREQYF.

This chain links TRBV5-6 with TRBJ2-3, with a tentative D call TRBD2 (6 bases). Germline-derived CDR1 and CDR2 are SGHDT and YYEEEE. The V end lost 2 bases, the J end lost 4 bases, and 14 bases lay between the germline ends. The CDR3 runs to 15 residues. Here the CDR3 DNA reads TGTGCCAGCAGCTTACGCGGGACCATCCCAGATACGCAGTATTTT. Its translation: CASSLRGTIPDTQYF. Together with reference TRBV5-6 and TRBJ2-3, the CDR3 gives the full variable domain: DAGVTQSPTHLIKTRGQQVTLRCSPKSGHDTVSWYQQALGQGPQFIFQYYEEEERQRGNFPDRFSGHQFPNYSSELNVNALLLGDSALYLCASSLRGTIPDTQYFGPGTRLTVL.

The DNA of the CDR3 is TGTGCCATTTATCCGGGAACTAAGGAGCAGTACTTC. Translating gives CAIYPGTKEQYF. The chain is built from TRBV15 and TRBJ2-7, with D perhaps TRBD2 (5 bases). Trimming removed 10 bases from V and 7 bases from J, with 17 bases in between. CDR1 is LNHNV and CDR2 is YYDKDF in the germline V gene (reference sequence). CDR3 length: 12 amino acids.

The J gene is TRBJ2-7, the V gene TRBV7-9, with 9 positions matching TRBD1. The germline V gene encodes CDR1 SEHNR and CDR2 FQNEAQ (reference sequence). The ends lost 1 base at V and 6 bases at J; junction bases unmatched: 1. CDR3 length: 13 residues. CDR3 region: CASSLETGGEQYF. In DNA, the CDR3 is TGTGCCAGCAGCTTAGAGACAGGGGGCGAGCAGTACTTC.

This chain joins TRBV9 and TRBJ1-3, with a possible D match to TRBD1 (6 bases). Germline V gives CDR1 SGDLS, CDR2 YYNGEE. The V end lost 0 bases, the J end lost 1 base, and 11 bases lay between the germline ends. The length of the CDR3 is 16 residues. Written as DNA, the CDR3 is TGTGCCAGCAGCGTAGGGGTTCAGGGGTCTGGAAACACCATATATTTT. It encodes CASSVGVQGSGNTIYF. Full variable domain (outside the CDR3, taken from reference TRBV9 and TRBJ1-3): DSGVTQTPKHLITATGQRVTLRCSPRSGDLSVYWYQQSLDQGLQFLIQYYNGEERAKGNILERFSAQQFPDLHSELNLSSLELGDSALYFCASSVGVQGSGNTIYFGEGSWLTVV.

V is TRBV6-5 and J is TRBJ2-5; TRBD1 might be the D (5 bases). This CDR3 region has 14 residues. The germline V and J ends were trimmed by 2 bases and 2 bases, with 9 bases remaining between them. Germline CDR1 reads MNHEY; CDR2 reads SVGAGI. The DNA of the CDR3 is TGTGCCAGCAGTTACGGACATCTACAAGAGACCCAGTACTTC. Protein: CASSYGHLQETQYF.

The V gene is TRBV20-1, the J gene TRBJ2-7, with 7 bases aligning to TRBD1. Looked up from germline, CDR1 is DFQATT and CDR2 is SNEGSKA (reference sequence). With V trimmed by 7 bases and J by 5 bases, 5 bases remained unmatched. The CDR3 length is 11 residues. The CDR3 loop reads CSVSGGDEQYF. For the CDR3, the DNA is TGCAGTGTTTCAGGGGGAGACGAGCAGTACTTC.

V usage is TRBV18 and J usage is TRBJ1-1, with 7 bases lining up with TRBD1. Germline V gene sequence: CDR1 KGHSH, CDR2 LQKENI. The CDR3 length is 16 residues. The trim removed 0 bases at V and 4 bases at J, leaving 8 bases unmatched. Here the CDR3 reads CASSPPPGQVGTEAFF. Here the CDR3 DNA reads TGTGCCAGCTCACCACCACCCGGACAGGTAGGCACTGAAGCTTTCTTT.